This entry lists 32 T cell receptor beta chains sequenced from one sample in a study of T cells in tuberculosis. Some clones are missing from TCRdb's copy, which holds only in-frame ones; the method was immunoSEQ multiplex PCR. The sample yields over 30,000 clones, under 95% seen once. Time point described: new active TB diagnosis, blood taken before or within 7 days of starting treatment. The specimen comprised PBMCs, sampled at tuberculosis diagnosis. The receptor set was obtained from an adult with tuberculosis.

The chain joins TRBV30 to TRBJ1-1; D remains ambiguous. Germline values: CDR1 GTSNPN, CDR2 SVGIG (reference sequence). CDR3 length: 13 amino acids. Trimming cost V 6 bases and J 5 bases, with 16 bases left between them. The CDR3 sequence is CACFPRQYTEAFF. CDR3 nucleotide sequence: TGTGCCTGCTTCCCGCGGCAGTATACTGAAGCTTTCTTT.

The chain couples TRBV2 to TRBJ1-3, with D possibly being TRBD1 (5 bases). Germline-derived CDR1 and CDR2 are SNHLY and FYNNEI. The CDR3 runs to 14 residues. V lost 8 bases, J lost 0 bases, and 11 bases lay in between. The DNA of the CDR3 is TGTGCCAGCCGCCAGGGCCTCTCTGGAAACACCATATATTTT. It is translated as CASRQGLSGNTIYF.

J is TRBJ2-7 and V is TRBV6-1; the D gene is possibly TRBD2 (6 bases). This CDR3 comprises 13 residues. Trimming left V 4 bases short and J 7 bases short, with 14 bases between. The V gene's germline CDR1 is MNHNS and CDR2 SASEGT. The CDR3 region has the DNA TGTGCCAGCAGTGGCCCAGGAGGGTTTGAGCAGTACTTC. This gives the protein CASSGPGGFEQYF.

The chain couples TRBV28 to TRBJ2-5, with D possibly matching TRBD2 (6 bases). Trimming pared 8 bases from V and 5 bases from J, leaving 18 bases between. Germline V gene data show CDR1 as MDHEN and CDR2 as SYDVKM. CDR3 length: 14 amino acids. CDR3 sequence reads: CASGYSEGSETQYF. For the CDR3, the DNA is TGTGCCAGCGGATACTCGGAGGGCTCGGAGACCCAGTACTTC.

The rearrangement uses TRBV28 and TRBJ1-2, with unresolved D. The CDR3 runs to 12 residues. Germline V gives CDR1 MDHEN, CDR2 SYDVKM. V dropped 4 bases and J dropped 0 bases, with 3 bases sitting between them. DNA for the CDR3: TGTGCCAGCAGTTCCTCTAACTATGGCTACACCTTC. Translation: CASSSSNYGYTF.

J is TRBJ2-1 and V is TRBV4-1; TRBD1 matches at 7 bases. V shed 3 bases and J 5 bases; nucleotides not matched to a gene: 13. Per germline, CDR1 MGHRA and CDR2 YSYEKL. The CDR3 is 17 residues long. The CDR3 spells CASSQSDPGQIDNEQFF. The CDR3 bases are TGCGCCAGCAGCCAGTCGGATCCGGGACAGATAGACAATGAGCAGTTCTTC.

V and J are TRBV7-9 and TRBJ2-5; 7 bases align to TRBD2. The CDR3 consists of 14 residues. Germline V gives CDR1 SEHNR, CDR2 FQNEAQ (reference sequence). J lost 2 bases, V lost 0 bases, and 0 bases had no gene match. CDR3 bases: TGTGCCAGCAGCTTAGCGGGAGGGCAAGAGACCCAGTACTTC. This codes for CASSLAGGQETQYF. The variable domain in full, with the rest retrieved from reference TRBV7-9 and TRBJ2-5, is DTGVSQNPRHKITKRGQNVTFRCDPISEHNRLYWYRQTLGQGPEFLTYFQNEAQLEKSRLLSDRFSAERPKGSFSTLEIQRTEQGDSAMYLCASSLAGGQETQYFGPGTRLLVL.

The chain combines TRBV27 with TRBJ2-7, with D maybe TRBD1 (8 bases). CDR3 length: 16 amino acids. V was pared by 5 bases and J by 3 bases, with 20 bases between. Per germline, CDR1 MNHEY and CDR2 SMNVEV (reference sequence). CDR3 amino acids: CASSATGQGGGYEQYF. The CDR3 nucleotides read TGTGCCAGCAGTGCGACCGGACAGGGAGGGGGCTACGAGCAGTACTTC.

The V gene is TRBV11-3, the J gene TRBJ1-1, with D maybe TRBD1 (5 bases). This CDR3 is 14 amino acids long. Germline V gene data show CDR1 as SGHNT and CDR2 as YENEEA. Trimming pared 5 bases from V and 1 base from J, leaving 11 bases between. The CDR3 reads CASSLGGGNTEAFF. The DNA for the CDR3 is TGTGCCAGCAGCCTCGGGGGAGGGAACACTGAAGCTTTCTTT.

CDR3 bases: TGTGCCAGCAGTTTATCGCCTAGGGTACAGGGGACTGAAGCTTTCTTT. This codes for CASSLSPRVQGTEAFF. The rearrangement joins TRBV27 to TRBJ1-1; 7 nucleotides align to TRBD1. The CDR3 has 16 residues. V shed 0 bases, J shed 5 bases, and the junction held 9 bases outside the gene matches. CDR1 and CDR2 from the germline V gene are MNHEY and SMNVEV (reference sequence).

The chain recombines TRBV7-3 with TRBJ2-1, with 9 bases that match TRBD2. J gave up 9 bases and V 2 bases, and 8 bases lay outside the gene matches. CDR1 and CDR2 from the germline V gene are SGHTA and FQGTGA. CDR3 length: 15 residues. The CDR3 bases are TGTGCCAGCAGCTTATGGGCTAGCGGGGCATCTGAGCAGTTCTTC. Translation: CASSLWASGASEQFF.

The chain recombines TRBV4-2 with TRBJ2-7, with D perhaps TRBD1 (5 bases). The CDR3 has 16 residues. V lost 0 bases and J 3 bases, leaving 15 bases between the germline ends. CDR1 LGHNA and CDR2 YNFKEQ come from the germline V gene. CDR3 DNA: TGTGCCAGCAGCCAAGATTACGACAGTTATAGCTACGAGCAGTACTTC. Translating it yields CASSQDYDSYSYEQYF.

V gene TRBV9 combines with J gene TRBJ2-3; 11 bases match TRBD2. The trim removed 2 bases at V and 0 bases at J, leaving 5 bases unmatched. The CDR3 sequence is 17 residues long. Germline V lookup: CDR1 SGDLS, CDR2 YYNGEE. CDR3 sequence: CASSVRGLAVSTDTQYF. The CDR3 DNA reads TGTGCCAGCAGCGTCAGGGGACTAGCGGTTAGCACAGATACGCAGTATTTT.

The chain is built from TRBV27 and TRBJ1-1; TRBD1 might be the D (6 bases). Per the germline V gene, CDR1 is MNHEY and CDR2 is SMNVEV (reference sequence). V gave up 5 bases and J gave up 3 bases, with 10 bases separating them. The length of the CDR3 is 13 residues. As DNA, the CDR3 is TGTGCCAGCAGTATACAGGGCTACACTGAAGCTTTCTTT. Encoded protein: CASSIQGYTEAFF.

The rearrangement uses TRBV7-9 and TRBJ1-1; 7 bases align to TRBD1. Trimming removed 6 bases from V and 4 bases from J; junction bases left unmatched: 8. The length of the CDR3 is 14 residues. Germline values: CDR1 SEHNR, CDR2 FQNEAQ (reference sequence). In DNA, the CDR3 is TGTGCCAGCAGTCGTTCACAGGGGTCCACTGAAGCTTTCTTT. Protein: CASSRSQGSTEAFF.

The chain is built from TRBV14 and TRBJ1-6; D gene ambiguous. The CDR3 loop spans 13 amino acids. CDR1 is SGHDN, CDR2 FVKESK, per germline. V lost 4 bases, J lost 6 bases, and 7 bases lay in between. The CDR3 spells CASSLGGNSPLHF. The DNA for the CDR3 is TGTGCCAGCAGCCTAGGAGGTAATTCACCCCTCCACTTT.

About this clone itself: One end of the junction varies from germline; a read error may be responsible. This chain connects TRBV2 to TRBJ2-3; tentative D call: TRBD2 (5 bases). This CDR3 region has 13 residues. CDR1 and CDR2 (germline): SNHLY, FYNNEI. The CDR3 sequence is CASSPPSKDTQYF. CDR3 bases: TGTGCCAGCAGTCCTCCTAGCAAAGATACGCAGTATTTT.

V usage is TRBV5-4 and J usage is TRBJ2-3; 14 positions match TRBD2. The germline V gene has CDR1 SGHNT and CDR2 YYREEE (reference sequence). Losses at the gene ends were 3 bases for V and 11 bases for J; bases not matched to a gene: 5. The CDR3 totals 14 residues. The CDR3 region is CASSSGLAGGGQYF. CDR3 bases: TGTGCCAGCAGCTCAGGACTAGCGGGGGGCGGGCAGTATTTT.

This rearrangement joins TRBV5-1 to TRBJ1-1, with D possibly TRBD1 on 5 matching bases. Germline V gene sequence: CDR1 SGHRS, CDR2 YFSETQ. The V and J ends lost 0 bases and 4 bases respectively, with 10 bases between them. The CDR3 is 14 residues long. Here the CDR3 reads CASSLEGRGTEAFF. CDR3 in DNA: TGCGCCAGCAGCTTGGAGGGAAGGGGCACTGAAGCTTTCTTT.

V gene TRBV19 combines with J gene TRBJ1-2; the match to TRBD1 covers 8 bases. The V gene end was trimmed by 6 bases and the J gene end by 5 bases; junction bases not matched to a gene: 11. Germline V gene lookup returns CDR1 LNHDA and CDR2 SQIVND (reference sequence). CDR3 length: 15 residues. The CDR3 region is CASRRRQGSGYGYTF. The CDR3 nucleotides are TGTGCCAGTAGAAGGAGACAGGGGTCCGGGTATGGCTACACCTTC.

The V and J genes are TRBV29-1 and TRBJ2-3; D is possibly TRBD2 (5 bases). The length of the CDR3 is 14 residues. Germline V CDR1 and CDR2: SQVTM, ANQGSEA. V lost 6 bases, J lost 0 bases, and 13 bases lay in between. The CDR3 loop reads CSVKAVVSTDTQYF. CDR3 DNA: TGCAGCGTCAAAGCGGTGGTTAGCACAGATACGCAGTATTTT.

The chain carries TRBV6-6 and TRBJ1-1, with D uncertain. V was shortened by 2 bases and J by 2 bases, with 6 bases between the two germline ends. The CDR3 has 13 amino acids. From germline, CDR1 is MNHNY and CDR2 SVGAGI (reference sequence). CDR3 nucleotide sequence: TGTGCCAGCAGTTACGGCACAAACACTGAAGCTTTCTTT. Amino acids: CASSYGTNTEAFF.

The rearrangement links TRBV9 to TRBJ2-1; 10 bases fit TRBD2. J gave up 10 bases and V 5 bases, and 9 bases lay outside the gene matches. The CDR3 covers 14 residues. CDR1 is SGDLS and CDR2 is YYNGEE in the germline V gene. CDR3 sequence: CASSTGVAGGEQFF. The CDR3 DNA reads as TGTGCCAGCAGTACCGGGGTAGCGGGAGGCGAGCAGTTCTTC.

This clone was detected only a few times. In DNA, the CDR3 is TGTGCCAGCAGCCTAACCGGGTTTTACAGCAATCAGCCCCAGCATTTT. Translating it yields CASSLTGFYSNQPQHF. The chain links TRBV28 to TRBJ1-5, with D unclear. V was shortened by 6 bases and J by 1 base, with 16 bases between the two germline ends. The CDR3 sequence is 16 residues long. Per the germline V gene, CDR1 is MDHEN and CDR2 is SYDVKM.

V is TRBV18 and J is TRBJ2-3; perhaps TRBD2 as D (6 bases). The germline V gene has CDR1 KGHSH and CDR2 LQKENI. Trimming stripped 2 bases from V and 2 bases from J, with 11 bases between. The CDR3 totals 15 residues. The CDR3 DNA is TGTGCCAGCTCACCAAACGCGGGGAACACAGATACGCAGTATTTT. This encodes CASSPNAGNTDTQYF. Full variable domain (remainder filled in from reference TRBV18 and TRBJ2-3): NAGVMQNPRHLVRRRGQEARLRCSPMKGHSHVYWYRQLPEEGLKFMVYLQKENIIDESGMPKERFSAEFPKEGPSILRIQQVVRGDSAAYFCASSPNAGNTDTQYFGPGTRLTVL.

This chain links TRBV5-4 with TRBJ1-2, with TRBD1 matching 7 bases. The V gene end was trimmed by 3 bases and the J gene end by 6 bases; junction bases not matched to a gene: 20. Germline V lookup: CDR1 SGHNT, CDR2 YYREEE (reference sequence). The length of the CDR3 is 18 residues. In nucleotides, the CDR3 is TGTGCCAGCAGCTCGGGGGTCGGGGACAGTCTTAGAGGAAATGGCTACACCTTC. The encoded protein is CASSSGVGDSLRGNGYTF.

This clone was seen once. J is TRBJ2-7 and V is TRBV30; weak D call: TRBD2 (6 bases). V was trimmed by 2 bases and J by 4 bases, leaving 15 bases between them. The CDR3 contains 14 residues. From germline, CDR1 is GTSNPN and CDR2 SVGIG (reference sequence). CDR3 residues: CAWSLSGLLYEQYF. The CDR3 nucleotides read TGTGCCTGGAGTCTGAGCGGGCTACTTTACGAGCAGTACTTC. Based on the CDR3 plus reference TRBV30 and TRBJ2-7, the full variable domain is SQTIHQWPATLVQPVGSPLSLECTVEGTSNPNLYWYRQAAGRGLQLLFYSVGIGQISSEVPQNLSASRPQDRQFILSSKKLLLSDSGFYLCAWSLSGLLYEQYFGPGTRLTVT.

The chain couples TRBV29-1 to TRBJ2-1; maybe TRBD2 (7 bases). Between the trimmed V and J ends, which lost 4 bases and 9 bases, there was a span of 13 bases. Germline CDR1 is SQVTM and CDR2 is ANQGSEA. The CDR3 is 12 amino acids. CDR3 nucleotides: TGCAGCGTTGTGGGGGGGCTACGTGAGCAGTTCTTC. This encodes CSVVGGLREQFF.

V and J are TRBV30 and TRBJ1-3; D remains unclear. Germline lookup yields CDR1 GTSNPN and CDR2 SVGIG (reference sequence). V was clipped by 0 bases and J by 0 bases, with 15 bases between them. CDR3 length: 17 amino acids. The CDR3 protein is CAWSVERFFSSGNTIYF. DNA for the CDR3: TGTGCCTGGAGTGTAGAGAGATTTTTCTCCTCTGGAAACACCATATATTTT.

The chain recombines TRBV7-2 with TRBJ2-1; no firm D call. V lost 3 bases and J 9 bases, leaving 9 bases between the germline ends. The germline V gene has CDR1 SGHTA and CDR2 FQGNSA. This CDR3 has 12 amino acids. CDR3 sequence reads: CASSFLLSEQFF. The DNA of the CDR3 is TGTGCCAGCAGCTTCCTTCTAAGTGAGCAGTTCTTC.

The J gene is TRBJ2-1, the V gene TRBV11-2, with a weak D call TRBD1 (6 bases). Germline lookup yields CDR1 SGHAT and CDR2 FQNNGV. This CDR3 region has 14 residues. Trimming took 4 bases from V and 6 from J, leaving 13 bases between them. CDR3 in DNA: TGTGCCAGCAGCTCCGTGCAGGGGATCAATGAGCAGTTCTTC. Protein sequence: CASSSVQGINEQFF.

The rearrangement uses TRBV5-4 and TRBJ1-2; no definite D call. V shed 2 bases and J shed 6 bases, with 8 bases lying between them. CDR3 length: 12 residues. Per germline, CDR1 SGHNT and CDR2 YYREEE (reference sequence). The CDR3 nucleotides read TGTGCCAGCAGCTTCGTGTCCGATGGCTACACCTTC. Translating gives CASSFVSDGYTF.